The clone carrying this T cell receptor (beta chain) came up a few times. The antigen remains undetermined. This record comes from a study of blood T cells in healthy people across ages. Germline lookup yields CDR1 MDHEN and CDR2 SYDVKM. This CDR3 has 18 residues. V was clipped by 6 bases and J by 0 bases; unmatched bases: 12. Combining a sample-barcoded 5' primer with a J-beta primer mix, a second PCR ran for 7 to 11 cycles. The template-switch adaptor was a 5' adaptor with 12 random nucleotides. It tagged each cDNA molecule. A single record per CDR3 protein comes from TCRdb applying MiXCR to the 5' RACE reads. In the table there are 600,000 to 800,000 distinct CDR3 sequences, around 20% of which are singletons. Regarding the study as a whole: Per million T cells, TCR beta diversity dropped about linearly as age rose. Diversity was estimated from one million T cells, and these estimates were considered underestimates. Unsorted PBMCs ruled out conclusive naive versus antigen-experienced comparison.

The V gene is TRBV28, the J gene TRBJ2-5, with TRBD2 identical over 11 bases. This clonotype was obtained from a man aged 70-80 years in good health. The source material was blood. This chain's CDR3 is CASRPPGLAETYQETQYF. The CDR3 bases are TGTGCCAGCAGGCCCCCGGGACTAGCGGAGACGTACCAAGAGACCCAGTACTTC.